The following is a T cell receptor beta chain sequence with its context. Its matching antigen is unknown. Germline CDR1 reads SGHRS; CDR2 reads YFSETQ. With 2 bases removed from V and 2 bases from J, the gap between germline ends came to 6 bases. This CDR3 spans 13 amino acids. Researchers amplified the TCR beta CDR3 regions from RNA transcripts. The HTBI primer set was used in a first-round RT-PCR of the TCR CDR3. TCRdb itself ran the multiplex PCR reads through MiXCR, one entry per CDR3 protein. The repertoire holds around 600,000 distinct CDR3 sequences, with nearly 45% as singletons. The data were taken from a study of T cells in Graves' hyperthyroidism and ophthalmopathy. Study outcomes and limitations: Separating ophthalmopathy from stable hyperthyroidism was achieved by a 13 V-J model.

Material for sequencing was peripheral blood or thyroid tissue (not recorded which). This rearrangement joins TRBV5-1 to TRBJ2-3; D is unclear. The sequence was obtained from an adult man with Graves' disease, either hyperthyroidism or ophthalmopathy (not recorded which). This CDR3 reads CASSLDNTDTQYF. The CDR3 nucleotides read TGCGCCAGCAGCTTAGACAACACAGATACGCAGTATTTT.